This entry lists 15 T cell receptor beta chains sequenced from one sample in a study of OX40 agonist ivuxolimab in advanced cancers. Sequencing was performed with immunoSEQ multiplex PCR; in TCRdb, only in-frame clones are kept and a portion is missing. The table shows about 40,000 clones, with about nine tenths occurring only once. This specimen was CD4+ or CD8+ T cells sorted from blood, taken in a trial of the OX40 agonist ivuxolimab. All receptors come from an adult with an advanced solid tumor such as melanoma, head and neck, liver or kidney cancer.

This CDR3 reads CATSRSGSADTQYF. CDR3 nucleotides: TGTGCCACCAGCAGATCCGGGAGCGCAGATACGCAGTATTTT. This chain joins TRBV15 and TRBJ2-3; possible D gene TRBD2, 6 bases. The CDR3 covers 14 residues. V lost 2 bases and J lost 4, with 10 bases in between. Germline CDR1 LNHNV, CDR2 YYDKDF (reference sequence). The complete variable domain, with remaining parts taken from reference TRBV15 and TRBJ2-3, reads DAMVIQNPRYQVTQFGKPVTLSCSQTLNHNVMYWYQQKSSQAPKLLFHYYDKDFNNEADTPDNFQSRRPNTSFCFLDIRSPGLGDTAMYLCATSRSGSADTQYFGPGTRLTVL.

The gene calls are TRBV5-6 and TRBJ1-4; D possibly corresponds to TRBD1 (5 bases). V was pared by 3 bases and J by 8 bases, with 17 bases between. The CDR3 consists of 15 residues. The germline gives CDR1 SGHDT, CDR2 YYEEEE. The CDR3 coding sequence is TGTGCCAGCAGCTCTCTGGGGGTCGGGAAGGAAAAACTGTTTTTT. Its translation: CASSSLGVGKEKLFF.

The chain recombines TRBV19 with TRBJ2-7; D gene uncertain. Germline lookup yields CDR1 LNHDA and CDR2 SQIVND (reference sequence). The V end lost 3 bases, the J end lost 0 bases, and 9 bases lay between the germline ends. This CDR3 is 14 amino acids long. CDR3 coding DNA: TGTGCCAGTAGTATTTCAGGCAGCTCCTACGAGCAGTACTTC. Its translation is CASSISGSSYEQYF.

The genes are TRBV13 and TRBJ2-7, with 10 positions matching TRBD1. Germline lookup yields CDR1 PRHDT and CDR2 FYEKMQ (reference sequence). This CDR3 region has 15 residues. Germline trimming cut 2 bases from V and 3 bases from J; bases unmatched to any gene: 4. CDR3: CASSLSGTGVYEQYF. The CDR3 region has the DNA TGTGCCAGCAGCTTATCCGGGACAGGGGTCTACGAGCAGTACTTC.

The chain recombines TRBV21-1 with TRBJ1-2. TRBV21-1 is marked as a pseudogene. The CDR3 consists of 15 residues. The CDR3, as DNA: TGTGCCAGCAGCAAAGCCGCAGGGGAGGACTATGGCTACACCTTC. Residues: CASSKAAGEDYGYTF.

This chain joins TRBV30 and TRBJ1-2; no clear D gene. The CDR3 consists of 11 residues. Germline V lookup: CDR1 GTSNPN, CDR2 SVGIG (reference sequence). V was pared by 3 bases and J by 5 bases, with 7 bases between. CDR3 residues: CAWRKGYGYTF. The DNA of the CDR3 is TGTGCCTGGAGGAAGGGTTATGGCTACACCTTC.

The gene calls are TRBV30 and TRBJ2-7, with 12 nucleotides matching TRBD1. V was pared by 2 bases and J by 5 bases, with 4 bases of the junction left unmatched. CDR1 GTSNPN and CDR2 SVGIG come from the germline V gene (reference sequence). CDR3 size: 14 residues. The CDR3 here is CAWSTGQGADEQYF. The CDR3 nucleotides read TGTGCCTGGAGTACGGGACAGGGGGCGGACGAGCAGTACTTC.

V and J are TRBV6-5 and TRBJ2-5; possible D gene TRBD1, 6 bases. The J call may not be correct, given that the DNA end is closer to TRBJ2-7. This CDR3 is 13 amino acids long. Per germline, CDR1 MNHEY and CDR2 SVGAGI. The CDR3 loop reads CASRPGQYYEQYF. The CDR3 coding sequence is TGTGCCAGCAGGCCCGGACAGTACTACGAGCAGTACTTC.

This chain joins TRBV25-1 and TRBJ2-2; D may be TRBD2 (6 bases). From germline, CDR1 is MGHDK and CDR2 SYGVNS. The V end was cut by 1 base, the J end by 4 bases, with 7 bases between. There are 14 residues in the CDR3. CDR3 region: CASSELEGTGELFF. In nucleotides, the CDR3 is TGTGCCAGCAGTGAATTGGAGGGCACCGGGGAGCTGTTTTTT. The full variable domain, completed using reference TRBV25-1 and TRBJ2-2, is EADIYQTPRYLVIGTGKKITLECSQTMGHDKMYWYQQDPGMELHLIHYSYGVNSTEKGDLSSESTVSRIRTEHFPLTLESARPSHTSQYLCASSELEGTGELFFGEGSRLTVL.

V is TRBV14 and J is TRBJ1-4; D call uncertain. Germline CDR1 SGHDN, CDR2 FVKESK. V was shortened by 0 bases and J by 8 bases, with 13 bases between the two germline ends. The CDR3 has 15 residues. CDR3 amino acids: CASSQDPDGGEKLFF. The CDR3 DNA sequence: TGTGCCAGCAGCCAAGATCCGGACGGTGGGGAAAAACTGTTTTTT.

V and J are TRBV4-1 and TRBJ2-3; TRBD2 aligns across 8 bases. Germline CDR1 reads MGHRA; CDR2 reads YSYEKL. This CDR3 has 18 residues. The ends lost 3 bases at V and 1 base at J; junction bases unmatched: 12. CDR3 DNA sequence: TGCGCCAGCAGCCAGCGGGAGGTACGGATCGTCGGCACAGATACGCAGTATTTT. Translating gives CASSQREVRIVGTDTQYF.

The gene calls are TRBV6-5 and TRBJ1-1; TRBD1 is a possible D gene (6 bases). CDR1 is MNHEY, CDR2 SVGAGI, per germline. V lost 0 bases to trimming and J lost 1 base, with 12 bases between them. CDR3 size: 16 residues. Here the CDR3 reads CASSYSGLGANTEAFF. CDR3 sequence (DNA): TGTGCCAGCAGTTACTCAGGGCTGGGGGCGAACACTGAAGCTTTCTTT.

The V and J genes are TRBV27 and TRBJ2-7; D is unresolved. The length of the CDR3 is 13 residues. The V gene lost 3 bases and the J gene lost 0 bases, with 6 bases spanning the gap. In germline, CDR1 is MNHEY, CDR2 SMNVEV (reference sequence). The CDR3, as DNA: TGTGCCAGCAGTTTTCAGAGCTCCTACGAGCAGTACTTC. Translation: CASSFQSSYEQYF.

The V and J genes are TRBV10-1 and TRBJ2-3; a weak D match, TRBD2 (6 bases). This CDR3 spans 15 amino acids. Germline CDR1 is WNHNN and CDR2 is SYGVQD (reference sequence). Trimming cost V 6 bases and J 4 bases, with 17 bases left between them. DNA of the CDR3: TGCGCCAGCAGCTTTGGAGTAGCGGATGCAGATACGCAGTATTTT. As protein: CASSFGVADADTQYF.

This clone was detected only a few times. V usage is TRBV4-3 and J usage is TRBJ1-4, with D possibly matching TRBD1 (6 bases). There are 16 residues in the CDR3. The V end lost 0 bases, the J end lost 5 bases, and 13 bases lay between the germline ends. Germline V gene sequence: CDR1 LGHNA, CDR2 YSLEER. The CDR3 bases are TGCGCCAGCAGCCAAGATAGGTACAGGGCGAATGAAAAACTGTTTTTT. As protein: CASSQDRYRANEKLFF.